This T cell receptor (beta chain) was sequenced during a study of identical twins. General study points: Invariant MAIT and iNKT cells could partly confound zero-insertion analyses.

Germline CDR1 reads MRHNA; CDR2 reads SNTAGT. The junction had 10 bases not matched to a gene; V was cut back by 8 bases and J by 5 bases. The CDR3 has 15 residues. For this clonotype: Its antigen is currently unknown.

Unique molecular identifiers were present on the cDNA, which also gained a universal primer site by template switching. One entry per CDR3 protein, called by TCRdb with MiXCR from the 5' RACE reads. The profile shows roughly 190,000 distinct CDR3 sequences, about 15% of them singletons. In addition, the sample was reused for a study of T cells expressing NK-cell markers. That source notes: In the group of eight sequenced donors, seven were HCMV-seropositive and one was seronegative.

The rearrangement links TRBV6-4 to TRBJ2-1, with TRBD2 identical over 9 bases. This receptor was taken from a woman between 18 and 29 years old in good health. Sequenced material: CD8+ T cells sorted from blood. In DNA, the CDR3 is TGTGCCAGCTCTGAGGTTAGCGGGGGACACAATGAGCAGTTCTTC. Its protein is CASSEVSGGHNEQFF.